Below, 19 T cell receptor beta chains from the same sample are listed, as sequenced in a study of Graves' ophthalmopathy and Graves' hyperthyroidism. Scientists amplified the TCR beta CDR3 regions from RNA transcripts. After a first-round RT-PCR with HTBI primers, a second-round multiplex PCR was run. TCRdb itself ran the multiplex PCR reads through MiXCR, one entry per CDR3 protein. The sample records about 370,000 distinct CDR3 sequences, roughly 17% being singletons. Sequencing used peripheral blood. These receptors originate from an adult woman with stable Graves' hyperthyroidism.

This clonotype was picked up many times. The J gene is TRBJ1-5, the V gene TRBV3-1; D is uncertain. The CDR3 is made up of 14 amino acids. Per germline, CDR1 LGHDT and CDR2 YNNKEL (reference sequence). V dropped 5 bases and J dropped 0 bases, with 8 bases sitting between them. The CDR3 protein is CASSDSSSNQPQHF. The CDR3 DNA sequence: TGTGCCAGCAGCGATAGCAGTAGCAATCAGCCCCAGCATTTT.

This clonotype was detected many times. The rearrangement links TRBV7-6 to TRBJ2-7; 8 bases line up with TRBD2. This CDR3 spans 15 amino acids. Germline V gives CDR1 SGHVS, CDR2 FNYEAQ. V lost 2 bases and J lost 3; bases outside the gene matches: 6. CDR3 coding DNA: TGTGCCAGCAGCTTATCGGGACTAGGGTTCTACGAGCAGTACTTC. Protein: CASSLSGLGFYEQYF.

The J gene is TRBJ2-5, the V gene TRBV12-3 or TRBV12-4; possibly TRBD1 or TRBD2 for D (6 bases each). V dropped 4 bases and J dropped 2 bases, with 17 bases sitting between them. This CDR3 has 16 residues. This CDR3 reads CASSSPLGGTQETQYF. CDR3 DNA sequence: TGTGCCAGCAGTTCCCCCCTTGGAGGGACACAAGAGACCCAGTACTTC.

The chain is built from TRBV29-1 and TRBJ2-1; tentatively, D is TRBD2 (6 bases). CDR3 length: 16 amino acids. Trimming pared 1 base from V and 2 bases from J, leaving 15 bases between. CDR1 SQVTM and CDR2 ANQGSEA come from the germline V gene. CDR3 loop: CSVEAQAGLTYNEQFF. The CDR3 coding sequence is TGCAGCGTTGAAGCTCAGGCGGGACTTACCTACAATGAGCAGTTCTTC.

The chain joins TRBV18 to TRBJ2-7, with 7 bases fitting TRBD1. Germline loops: CDR1 KGHSH, CDR2 LQKENI. The CDR3 covers 12 residues. V lost 3 bases to trimming and J lost 9 bases; unmatched junction nucleotides: 5. The CDR3 here is CASSPEQGRQYF. In nucleotides, the CDR3 is TGTGCCAGCTCACCCGAACAGGGGCGGCAGTACTTC.

The sample holds many counts of this clonotype. The chain carries TRBV27 and TRBJ1-2; a weak D match, TRBD1 (6 bases). This CDR3 region has 15 residues. Germline V gene data show CDR1 as MNHEY and CDR2 as SMNVEV (reference sequence). V was cut by 7 bases and J by 8 bases, with 23 bases left in between. In nucleotides, the CDR3 is TGTGCCAGCACCCCCTCCCCAAGCGGGGGCGGGGGCTACACCTTC. Residues: CASTPSPSGGGGYTF.

The table lists this clonotype with many counts. The rearrangement joins TRBV7-9 to TRBJ2-7; D is possibly TRBD1 (6 bases). CDR1 and CDR2 from the germline V gene are SEHNR and FQNEAQ (reference sequence). The CDR3 is 15 residues long. V lost 2 bases and J lost 3, with 14 bases in between. CDR3 bases: TGTGCCAGCAGCTTACTTGGGACACATTACTACGAGCAGTACTTC. Amino acids: CASSLLGTHYYEQYF.

In this sample, this clonotype turned up many times. The rearrangement links TRBV2 to TRBJ2-7; maybe TRBD1 (6 bases). Germline V gene data show CDR1 as SNHLY and CDR2 as FYNNEI. Trimming removed 6 bases from V and 5 bases from J, with 17 bases in between. The CDR3 is made up of 14 amino acids. The CDR3 here is CASREQGILDEQYF. In DNA form, the CDR3 reads TGTGCCAGCAGAGAACAGGGAATCCTTGACGAGCAGTACTTC.

Notes on this clonotype: One junction end disagrees with the germline gene, perhaps due to a read error. This chain links TRBV28 with TRBJ2-7, with D unresolved. Germline V gene lookup returns CDR1 MDHEN and CDR2 SYDVKM. The CDR3 totals 16 residues. CDR3 amino acids: CASSFHMARLSYDQYF. The CDR3 bases are TGTGCCAGCAGTTTTCATATGGCGCGCCTCTCCTACGATCAGTACTTC.

Only a few counts were recorded for this clonotype. The chain is built from TRBV6-1 and TRBJ2-5; 8 bases are a match to TRBD2. This CDR3 is built from 13 residues. Germline V gives CDR1 MNHNS, CDR2 SASEGT. V shed 10 bases, J shed 5 bases, and the junction held 9 bases outside the gene matches. The CDR3 spells CAIGGGGRETQYF. The CDR3 region has the DNA TGTGCCATCGGGGGGGGGGGCCGCGAGACCCAGTACTTC.

This clonotype was detected many times. CDR3: CASSFTGTEQYF. The CDR3 region has the DNA TGTGCCAGCAGTTTCACAGGGACTGAGCAGTACTTC. The chain is built from TRBV12-3 or TRBV12-4 and TRBJ2-7; either TRBD1 or TRBD2 may fit D (6 bases each). The CDR3 has 12 residues. Trimming removed 3 bases at V and 7 bases at J, with 10 bases between.

V usage is TRBV4-2 and J usage is TRBJ1-5; D unresolved. Germline CDR1 and CDR2: LGHNA and YNFKEQ. V gave up 4 bases and J gave up 0 bases, with 13 bases separating them. The CDR3 covers 16 residues. The DNA of the CDR3 is TGTGCCAGCAGCCCCCGGACGGAACATAGCAATCAGCCCCAGCATTTT. Residues: CASSPRTEHSNQPQHF.

Points on this clonotype: One end of the junction is discordant with germline, which a read error may explain. The chain combines TRBV4-1 with TRBJ2-7, with a tentative D call TRBD1 (6 bases). The CDR3 is made up of 14 amino acids. Germline V lookup: CDR1 MGHRA, CDR2 YSYEKL. The CDR3 loop is CVSSPGQAEYEQYF. The DNA for the CDR3 is TGCGTCAGCAGCCCGGGACAAGCCGAATACGAGCAGTACTTC.

The chain uses TRBV20-1 and TRBJ2-7; 10 nucleotides align to TRBD2. The CDR3 runs 14 residues. V lost 5 bases to trimming and J lost 1 base; unmatched junction nucleotides: 5. From germline, CDR1 is DFQATT and CDR2 SNEGSKA (reference sequence). CDR3 DNA sequence: TGCAGTGCTTCCGGGACTAGCGTTTCCTACGAGCAGTACTTC. This codes for CSASGTSVSYEQYF.

The chain's CDR3 is CASSGGCRLLMNTEAFF. The CDR3 bases are TGTGCCAGCAGCGGGGGATGCAGGTTACTCATGAACACTGAAGCTTTCTTT. This rearrangement joins TRBV9 to TRBJ1-1; D gene uncertain. This CDR3 comprises 17 residues. Germline assignment: CDR1 SGDLS and CDR2 YYNGEE. The ends were cut back, 3 bases at V and 0 bases at J, with 18 bases in the middle.

In its sample, this clonotype was seen many times. A read error may be the cause here, since a much bigger clone is one base away. CDR3 loop: CASSGGHATNYGYTF. The CDR3 DNA follows: TGTGCCAGCAGTGGAGGCCACGCAACTAACTATGGCTACACCTTC. The genes are TRBV6-1 and TRBJ1-2; the D is unclear. Between the trimmed V and J ends, which lost 4 bases and 0 bases, there was a span of 12 bases. Germline assignment: CDR1 MNHNS and CDR2 SASEGT. CDR3 size: 15 residues.

The rearrangement uses TRBV12-3 or TRBV12-4 and TRBJ1-5; no definite D call. The CDR3 spans 14 residues. V was clipped by 2 bases and J by 4 bases, with 9 bases between them. CDR3 sequence (DNA): TGTGCCAGCAGTTTAAGGGCGGCGAATCAGCCCCAGCATTTT. Protein product: CASSLRAANQPQHF.

In its sample, this clonotype was seen many times. J is TRBJ2-7 and V is TRBV6-1; D remains ambiguous. The CDR3 is 13 residues long. CDR1 MNHNS and CDR2 SASEGT come from the germline V gene. V was shortened by 2 bases and J by 3 bases, with 8 bases between the two germline ends. CDR3 DNA: TGTGCCAGCAGTGAATATGATTTCTACGAGCAGTACTTC. As protein: CASSEYDFYEQYF.

This clonotype was seen ten or more times. V usage is TRBV6-2 or TRBV6-3 and J usage is TRBJ2-7; D might be TRBD2 (6 bases). V was shortened by 1 base and J by 6 bases, with 16 bases between the two germline ends. The CDR3 is made up of 15 amino acids. The germline V gene has CDR1 MNHEY and CDR2 SVGEGT. The CDR3 DNA follows: TGTGCCAGCAGTTACTGGGACCTCGGGAGCGGCGAGCAGTACTTC. Translated: CASSYWDLGSGEQYF.